The rows below give T cell receptor beta chains drawn from one sample of a study of beta chain features in type 1 diabetes. Only in-frame clones appear in the TCRdb table, and some are missing; sequencing was by immunoSEQ multiplex PCR. This table holds some 26,000 clones, 68% found once. Sample: stem cell memory CD4+ T cells from blood. All receptors come from a woman in her thirties or forties with type 1 diabetes. Both conserved end residues are part of each CDR3. A clone size is listed for some rows: how often the clone was seen (once, few, many), or a class if it is expanded.

v_call clone_size cdr3_aa
TRBV4-2 NA CASSQVGAGSLSYEQYF
TRBV28 NA CASSPGTANYGYTF
TRBV29-1 NA CSVGVRVARLDEAFF
TRBV6-5 few CASSYGQNSNQPQHF
TRBV5-4 NA CASSQAASGRGEQYF
TRBV4-2 few CASSRGTSNNEQFF
TRBV7-9 few CASSSAGSGTTEAFF
TRBV5-1 NA CASSLAGTSALNREQFF
TRBV9 NA CASSVEESYRGGYTF
TRBV27 NA CASSLSRGTLNQEQYF
TRBV28 NA CASSSGQVSGNTIYF
TRBV7-9 NA CASSAGTANFYEQYF
TRBV6-6 NA CASSYSGSNYGYTF
TRBV27 once CASRRGTGGNTEAFF
TRBV7-3 NA CASSHGTVRQNSPLHF
TRBV7-6 NA CASSGSQGFNQPQHF
TRBV10-3 NA CAIGKRLTGVDYEQYF
TRBV7-2 few CASSSFRDTQYF
TRBV28 NA CASSFGQGWYEQYF
TRBV12-5 NA CASGSRPGTGTGANVLTF
TRBV5-1 once CASSSGQNFEAFF
TRBV2 once CASSEAGLAGTATGELFF
TRBV19 few CASNPGQGSSYEQYF
TRBV6-1 NA CASNPGTPYGYTF
TRBV7-9 NA CASSPLTSGRAGEQYF
TRBV6-6 NA CASRTTDTQYF
TRBV7-9 NA CASSKQIPGDEQYF
TRBV4-2 NA CASSRDSMNTEAFF
TRBV11-3 NA CASSFTGTSGRAVTGELFF
TRBV28 NA CASHGTGYGYTF
TRBV4-1 NA CASSQPDRLSSYEQYF
TRBV7-2 NA CASSGQPNYGYTF
TRBV29-1 NA CSVGQGEETQYF
TRBV7-9 NA CASSTRTGEGETQYF
TRBV5-1 NA CASSYSRGGQINGYTF
TRBV2 NA CASSEGPTGSVKGYTF
TRBV6-6 NA CASRWDSGSEKLFF
TRBV29-1 NA CSGGQVNTEAFF
TRBV5-4 NA CASSFASGSGITGELFF
TRBV9 NA CASSERTGDSPDTQYF
TRBV7-6 NA CASSKQPQMNTEAFF
TRBV29-1 NA CSSIGGDPYEQYF
TRBV6-8 NA CASSYSTSSQPYEQYF
TRBV28 NA CASRAVETQYF
TRBV7-2 NA CASSPGLAGSGEQFF
TRBV13 NA CASSLDGPYEQYF
TRBV28 NA CASSSQGGGSVVYEQYF
TRBV4-2 NA CASSPTGTGEASQYF
TRBV30 NA CAYKGDTEAFF
TRBV7-9 NA CASRSRDRAGELFF
TRBV13 NA CASSQGWLAGREQYF
TRBV5-1 NA CASSLATGSTDTQYF
TRBV9 NA CASSVAIYNEQFF